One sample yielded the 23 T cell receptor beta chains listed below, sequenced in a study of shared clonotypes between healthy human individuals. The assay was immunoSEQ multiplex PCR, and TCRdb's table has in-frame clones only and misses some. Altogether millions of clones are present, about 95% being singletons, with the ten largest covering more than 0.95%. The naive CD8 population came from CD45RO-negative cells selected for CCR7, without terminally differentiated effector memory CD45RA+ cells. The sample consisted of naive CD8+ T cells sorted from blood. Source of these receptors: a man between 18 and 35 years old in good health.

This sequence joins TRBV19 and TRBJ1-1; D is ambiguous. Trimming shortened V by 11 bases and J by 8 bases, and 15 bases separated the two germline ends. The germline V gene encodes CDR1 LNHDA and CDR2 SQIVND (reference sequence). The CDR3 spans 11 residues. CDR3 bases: TGTGCCTCCCGAGATTGGGGAGAAGCTTTCTTT. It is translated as CASRDWGEAFF.

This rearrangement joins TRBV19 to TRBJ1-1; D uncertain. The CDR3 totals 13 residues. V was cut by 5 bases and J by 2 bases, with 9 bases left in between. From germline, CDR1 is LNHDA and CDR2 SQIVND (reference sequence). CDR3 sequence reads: CASSWAGNTEAFF. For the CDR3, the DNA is TGTGCCAGTAGTTGGGCGGGAAACACTGAAGCTTTCTTT.

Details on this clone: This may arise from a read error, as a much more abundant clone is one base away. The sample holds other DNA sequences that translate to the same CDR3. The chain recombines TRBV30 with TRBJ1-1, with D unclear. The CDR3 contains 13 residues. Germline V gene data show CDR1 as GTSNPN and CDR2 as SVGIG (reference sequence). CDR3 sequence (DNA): TGTGCCTGGAGTGTCGATTTGGGCACTGAAGCTTTCTTC. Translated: CAWSVDLGTEAFF.

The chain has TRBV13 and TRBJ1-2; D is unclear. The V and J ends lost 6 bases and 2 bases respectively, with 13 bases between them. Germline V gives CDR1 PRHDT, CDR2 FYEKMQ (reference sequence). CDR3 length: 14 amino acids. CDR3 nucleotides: TGTGCCAGCAGGGCCGTTTTGGAAAACTATGGCTACACCTTC. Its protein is CASRAVLENYGYTF.

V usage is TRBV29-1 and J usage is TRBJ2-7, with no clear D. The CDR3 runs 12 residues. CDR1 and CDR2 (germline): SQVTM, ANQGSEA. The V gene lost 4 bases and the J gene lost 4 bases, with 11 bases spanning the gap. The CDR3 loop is CSVVSLTYEQYF. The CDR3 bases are TGCAGCGTTGTCTCCTTAACTTACGAGCAGTACTTC.

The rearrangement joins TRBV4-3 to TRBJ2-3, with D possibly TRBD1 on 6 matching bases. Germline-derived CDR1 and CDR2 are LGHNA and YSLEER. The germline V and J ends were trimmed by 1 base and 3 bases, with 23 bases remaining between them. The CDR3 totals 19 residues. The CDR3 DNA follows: TGCGCCAGCAGCCAAGGGCTAGGGGGAGCTAGGGCTGGGACAGATACGCAGTATTTT. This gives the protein CASSQGLGGARAGTDTQYF.

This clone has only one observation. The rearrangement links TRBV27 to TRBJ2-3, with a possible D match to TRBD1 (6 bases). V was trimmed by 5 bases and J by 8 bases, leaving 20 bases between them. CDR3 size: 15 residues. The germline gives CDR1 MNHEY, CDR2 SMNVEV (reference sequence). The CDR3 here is CASSPGTPGAGTQYF. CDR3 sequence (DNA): TGTGCCAGCAGTCCCGGGACCCCAGGGGCGGGTACGCAGTATTTT.

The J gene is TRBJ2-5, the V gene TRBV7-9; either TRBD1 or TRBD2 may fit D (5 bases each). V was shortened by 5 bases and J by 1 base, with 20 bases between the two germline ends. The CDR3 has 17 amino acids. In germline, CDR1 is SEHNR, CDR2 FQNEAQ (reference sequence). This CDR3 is CASSPGDEGPSQETQYF. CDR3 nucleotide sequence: TGTGCCAGCAGCCCCGGAGACGAGGGGCCTAGCCAAGAGACCCAGTACTTC.

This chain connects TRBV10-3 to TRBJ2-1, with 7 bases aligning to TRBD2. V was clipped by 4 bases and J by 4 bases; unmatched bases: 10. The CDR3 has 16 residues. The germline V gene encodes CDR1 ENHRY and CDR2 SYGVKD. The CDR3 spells CAISVGLAETYNEQFF. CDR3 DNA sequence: TGTGCCATCAGTGTGGGCCTAGCGGAAACTTACAATGAGCAGTTCTTC.

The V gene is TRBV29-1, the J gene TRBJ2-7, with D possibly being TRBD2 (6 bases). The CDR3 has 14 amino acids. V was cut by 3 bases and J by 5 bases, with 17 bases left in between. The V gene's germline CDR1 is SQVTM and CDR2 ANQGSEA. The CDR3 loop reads CSVDGGAGFHEQYF. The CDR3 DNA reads TGCAGCGTTGATGGCGGCGCGGGATTCCACGAGCAGTACTTC.

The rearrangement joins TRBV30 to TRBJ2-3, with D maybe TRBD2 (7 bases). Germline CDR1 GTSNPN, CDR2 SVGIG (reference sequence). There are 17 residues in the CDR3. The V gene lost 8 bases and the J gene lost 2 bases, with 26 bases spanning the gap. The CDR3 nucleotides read TGTGCCCTGAGATACCGGGGGGCGCTTCTACTCACAGATACGCAGTATTTT. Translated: CALRYRGALLLTDTQYF.

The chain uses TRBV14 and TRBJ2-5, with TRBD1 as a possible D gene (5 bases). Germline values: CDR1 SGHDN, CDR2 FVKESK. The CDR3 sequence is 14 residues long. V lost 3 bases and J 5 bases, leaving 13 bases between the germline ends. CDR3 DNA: TGTGCCAGCAGCCAGGCAGGGTGGTTGGAGACCCAGTACTTC. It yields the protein CASSQAGWLETQYF.

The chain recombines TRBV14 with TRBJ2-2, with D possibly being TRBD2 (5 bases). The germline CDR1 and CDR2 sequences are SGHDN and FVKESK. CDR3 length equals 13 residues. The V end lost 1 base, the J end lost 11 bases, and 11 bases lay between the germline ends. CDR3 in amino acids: CASSQGVGVELFF. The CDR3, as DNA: TGTGCCAGCAGCCAAGGGGTCGGGGTTGAGCTGTTTTTT.

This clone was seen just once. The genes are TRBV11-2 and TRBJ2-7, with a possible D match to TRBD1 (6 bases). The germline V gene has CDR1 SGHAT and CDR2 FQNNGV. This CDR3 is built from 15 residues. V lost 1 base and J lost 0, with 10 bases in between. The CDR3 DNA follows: TGTGCCAGCAGCTTAGGGAACAGGGTCTCCTACGAGCAGTACTTC. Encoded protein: CASSLGNRVSYEQYF.

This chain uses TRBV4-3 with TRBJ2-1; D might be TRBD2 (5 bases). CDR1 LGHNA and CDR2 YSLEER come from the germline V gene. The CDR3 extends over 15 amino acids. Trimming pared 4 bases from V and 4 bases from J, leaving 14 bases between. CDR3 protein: CASSRAETAYNEQFF. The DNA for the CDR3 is TGCGCCAGCAGCCGAGCGGAAACGGCTTACAATGAGCAGTTCTTC.

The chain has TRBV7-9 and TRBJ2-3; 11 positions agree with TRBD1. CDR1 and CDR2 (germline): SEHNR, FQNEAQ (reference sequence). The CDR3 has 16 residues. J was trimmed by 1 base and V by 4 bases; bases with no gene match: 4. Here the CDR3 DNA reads TGTGCCAGCAGCTCTCCGGGACAGGGGGGCACAGATACGCAGTATTTT. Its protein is CASSSPGQGGTDTQYF.

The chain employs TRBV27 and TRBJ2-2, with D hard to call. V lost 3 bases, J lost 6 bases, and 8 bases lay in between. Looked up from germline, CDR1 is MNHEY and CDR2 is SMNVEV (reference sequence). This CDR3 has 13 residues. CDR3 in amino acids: CASSLGSAGELFF. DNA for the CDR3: TGTGCCAGCAGTTTGGGGTCGGCCGGGGAGCTGTTTTTT.

CDR3 sequence: CASSFRGATYNEQFF. The CDR3 region has the DNA TGTGCCAGCAGCTTCCGCGGGGCGACCTACAATGAGCAGTTCTTC. V and J are TRBV7-9 and TRBJ2-1; TRBD2 is a possible D gene (6 bases). With 3 bases removed from V and 2 bases from J, the gap between germline ends came to 11 bases. Germline CDR1 SEHNR, CDR2 FQNEAQ (reference sequence). The CDR3 covers 15 residues.

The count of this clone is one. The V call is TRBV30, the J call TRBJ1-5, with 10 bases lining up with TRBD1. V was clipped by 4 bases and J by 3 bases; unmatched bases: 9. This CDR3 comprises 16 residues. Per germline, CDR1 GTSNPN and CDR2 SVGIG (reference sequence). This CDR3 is CAWTATGTGANQPQHF. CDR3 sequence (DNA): TGTGCCTGGACCGCCACCGGGACAGGGGCCAATCAGCCCCAGCATTTT.

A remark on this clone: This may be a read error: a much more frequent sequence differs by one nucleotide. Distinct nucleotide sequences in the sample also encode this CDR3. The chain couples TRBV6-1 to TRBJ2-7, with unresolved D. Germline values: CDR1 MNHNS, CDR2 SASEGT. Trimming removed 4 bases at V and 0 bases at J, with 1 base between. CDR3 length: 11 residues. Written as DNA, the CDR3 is TGTGCCAGCAGTGGCTCCTACGAGCAGTACTTC. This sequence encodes CASSGSYEQYF.

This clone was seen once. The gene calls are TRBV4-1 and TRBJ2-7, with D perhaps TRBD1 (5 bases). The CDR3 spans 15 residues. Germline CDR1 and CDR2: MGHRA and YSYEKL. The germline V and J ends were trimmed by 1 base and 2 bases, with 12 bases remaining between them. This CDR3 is CASSQVPGSPYEQYF. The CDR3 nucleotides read TGCGCCAGCAGCCAAGTCCCAGGGTCTCCCTACGAGCAGTACTTC.

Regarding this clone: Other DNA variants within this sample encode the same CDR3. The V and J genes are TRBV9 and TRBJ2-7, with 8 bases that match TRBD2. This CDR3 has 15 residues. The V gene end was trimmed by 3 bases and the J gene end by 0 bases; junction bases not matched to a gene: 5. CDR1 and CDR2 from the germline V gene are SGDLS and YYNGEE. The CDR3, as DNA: TGTGCCAGCAGCGCCGGCGGGGGGAGCTCCTACGAGCAGTACTTC. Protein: CASSAGGGSSYEQYF.

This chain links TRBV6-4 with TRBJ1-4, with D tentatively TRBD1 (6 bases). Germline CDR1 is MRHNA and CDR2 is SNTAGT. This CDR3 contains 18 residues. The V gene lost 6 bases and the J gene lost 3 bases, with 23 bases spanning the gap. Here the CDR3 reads CASSGDKKENLPNEKLFF. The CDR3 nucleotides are TGTGCCAGCAGCGGGGACAAAAAGGAAAATCTCCCTAATGAAAAACTGTTTTTT.